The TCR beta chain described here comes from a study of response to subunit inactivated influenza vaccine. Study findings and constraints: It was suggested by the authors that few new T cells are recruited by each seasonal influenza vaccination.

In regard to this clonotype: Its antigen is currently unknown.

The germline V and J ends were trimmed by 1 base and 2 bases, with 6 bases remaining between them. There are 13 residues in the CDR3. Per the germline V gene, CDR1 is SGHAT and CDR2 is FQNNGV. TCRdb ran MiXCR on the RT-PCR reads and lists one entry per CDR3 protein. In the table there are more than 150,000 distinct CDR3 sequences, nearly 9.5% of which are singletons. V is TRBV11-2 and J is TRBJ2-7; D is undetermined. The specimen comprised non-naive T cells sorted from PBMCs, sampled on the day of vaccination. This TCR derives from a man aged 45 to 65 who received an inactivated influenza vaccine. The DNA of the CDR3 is TGTGCCAGCAGCTTAGGGGCAGCCTACGAGCAGTACTTC. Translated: CASSLGAAYEQYF.